The 27 T cell receptor beta chains below come from one sample, sequenced in a study of T cells in Graves' hyperthyroidism and ophthalmopathy. Amplification of TCR beta CDR3 regions was performed using RNA transcripts as template. The HTBI set primed first-round TCR CDR3 RT-PCR. One entry per CDR3 protein results from TCRdb running MiXCR on the multiplex PCR reads. The data contain a few hundred thousand distinct CDR3 sequences, around 42% of them singletons. Specimen: peripheral blood or thyroid tissue (not recorded which). These receptors originate from a woman under 30 with Graves' hyperthyroidism.

This clonotype was found many times. This chain joins TRBV11-3 and TRBJ2-7; TRBD2 might be the D (5 bases). The CDR3 is 15 amino acids. Trimming took off 5 bases at V and 0 bases at J, with 14 bases between the two ends. Germline lookup yields CDR1 SGHNT and CDR2 YENEEA. DNA of the CDR3: TGTGCCAGCAGCCGCACTAGTCCCGGCTCCTACGAGCAGTACTTC. Translated, it gives CASSRTSPGSYEQYF.

To note about this clonotype: Germline is not matched at one junction end, which may reflect a read error. This chain joins TRBV12-3 or TRBV12-4 and TRBJ2-7; 10 bases line up with TRBD2. The tail of the sequence fits TRBJ2-1 better, so the J call may be wrong. The CDR3 spans 15 residues. The CDR3 DNA follows: TGTGCCAGCAGCTTAGGGACTAGCGTCGACAATGAGCAGTTCTTC. Protein: CASSLGTSVDNEQFF.

This clonotype was observed a few times. CDR3 residues: CSVITRSTRHNEQFF. Written as DNA, the CDR3 is TGCAGCGTTATCACACGATCAACTAGACATAATGAGCAGTTCTTC. The chain employs TRBV29-1 and TRBJ2-1, with D possibly matching TRBD2 (5 bases). V lost 5 bases, J lost 7 bases, and 21 bases lay in between. The germline V gene encodes CDR1 SQVTM and CDR2 ANQGSEA. This CDR3 contains 15 residues.

Worth noting for this clonotype: One end of the junction varies from germline; a read error may be responsible. The chain couples TRBV5-1 to TRBJ2-7; 9 nucleotides align to TRBD1. This CDR3 is 15 amino acids long. Per germline, CDR1 SGHRS and CDR2 YFSETQ. The CDR3 loop reads CAWGGTGYRSYEQYF. DNA of the CDR3: TGTGCCTGGGGAGGGACAGGGTATCGCTCCTACGAGCAGTACTTC.

V usage is TRBV12-3 or TRBV12-4 and J usage is TRBJ2-5; 8 bases line up with TRBD2. V shed 3 bases and J 2 bases; nucleotides not matched to a gene: 5. The CDR3 consists of 15 residues. The CDR3 DNA reads TGTGCCAGCAGTTTGCTAGCGGGCCTACAAGAGACCCAGTACTTC. Protein sequence: CASSLLAGLQETQYF.

This clonotype was counted many times. V and J are TRBV13 and TRBJ2-6; D is undetermined. Germline loops: CDR1 PRHDT, CDR2 FYEKMQ (reference sequence). This CDR3 region has 14 residues. The V and J ends lost 5 bases and 2 bases respectively, with 7 bases between them. DNA for the CDR3: TGTGCCAGCAGCCCCCGGCCTGGGGCCAACGTCCTGACTTTC. Translating it yields CASSPRPGANVLTF.

The genes are TRBV10-2 and TRBJ2-6; no clear D. The CDR3 covers 16 residues. The V end lost 0 bases, the J end lost 0 bases, and 6 bases lay between the germline ends. Germline-derived CDR1 and CDR2 are WSHSY and SAAADI. In DNA form, the CDR3 reads TGCGCCAGCAGTGAGTCGGATCTCTCTGGGGCCAACGTCCTGACTTTC. It yields the protein CASSESDLSGANVLTF.

There are many counts of this clonotype. This chain uses TRBV19 with TRBJ2-2; D is perhaps TRBD1 (6 bases). Germline V lookup: CDR1 LNHDA, CDR2 SQIVND (reference sequence). CDR3 length equals 16 residues. Deletions cut 3 bases from V and 3 bases from J, with 14 bases between. CDR3 in DNA: TGTGCCAGTAGTATTGCCTTTAACAGGGACACCGGGGAGCTGTTTTTT. The encoded protein is CASSIAFNRDTGELFF.

With respect to this clonotype: The junction and the germline gene differ at one end; a read error may be behind it. The chain has TRBV25-1 and TRBJ2-5, with D possibly TRBD2 on 5 matching bases. CDR1 is MGHDK and CDR2 is SYGVNS in the germline V gene. This CDR3 has 14 residues. CDR3 loop: CTSRDRARGETQYF. The CDR3 coding sequence is TGTACCAGCAGAGACCGCGCCCGAGGGGAGACCCAGTACTTC.

This clonotype was counted ten times or more. The V call is TRBV2, the J call TRBJ1-2; D might be TRBD1 (6 bases). The CDR3 extends over 14 amino acids. Looked up from germline, CDR1 is SNHLY and CDR2 is FYNNEI. V lost 5 bases, J lost 7 bases, and 17 bases lay in between. In nucleotides, the CDR3 is TGTGCCAGCAGTTACGACAGGAAGGGAGTTGGCTACACCTTC. Translation: CASSYDRKGVGYTF.

This clonotype was counted many times. CDR3 amino acids: CASSYVAGGMYEQYF. The DNA of the CDR3 is TGTGCCAGCAGTTACGTGGCAGGGGGGATGTACGAGCAGTACTTC. The chain couples TRBV6-5 to TRBJ2-7, with D possibly being TRBD1 (7 bases). The germline gives CDR1 MNHEY, CDR2 SVGAGI. Trimming took 2 bases from V and 4 from J, leaving 15 bases between them. The CDR3 sequence is 15 residues long.

This clonotype was counted ten times or more. V gene TRBV20-1 combines with J gene TRBJ1-2, with a weak D call TRBD1 (5 bases). Germline CDR1 is DFQATT and CDR2 is SNEGSKA (reference sequence). V was pared by 4 bases and J by 3 bases, with 12 bases between. The CDR3 has 13 amino acids. The CDR3 DNA follows: TGCAGTGCTATAAGGGGATTTGACTATGGCTACACCTTC. The encoded protein is CSAIRGFDYGYTF.

Comment on this clonotype: Being one base from a much bigger clone, this may be a read error. The chain employs TRBV20-1 and TRBJ2-7; D unresolved. Germline lookup yields CDR1 DFQATT and CDR2 SNEGSKA (reference sequence). This CDR3 has 13 amino acids. CDR3 region: CSARRTTAYKQYF. DNA for the CDR3: TGCAGTGCTAGAAGGACGACGGCCTACAAGCAGTACTTC.

This clonotype was detected ten times or more. The CDR3 spells CAISEPGIEQYF. Written as DNA, the CDR3 is TGTGCCATCAGTGAGCCGGGGATCGAGCAGTACTTC. This chain uses TRBV10-3 with TRBJ2-7, with D possibly matching TRBD2 (5 bases). Germline CDR1 is ENHRY and CDR2 is SYGVKD. This CDR3 spans 12 amino acids. V lost 2 bases and J lost 6, with 8 bases in between.

Ten or more counts support this clonotype. The chain joins TRBV4-3 to TRBJ2-7; 7 positions agree with TRBD1. The CDR3 is 15 residues long. CDR1 is LGHNA, CDR2 YSLEER, per germline. V shed 0 bases and J 1 base; nucleotides not matched to a gene: 3. The CDR3 loop is CASSQDDRESYEQYF. In DNA form, the CDR3 reads TGCGCCAGCAGCCAAGACGACAGGGAGTCCTACGAGCAGTACTTC.

At least ten counts were recorded for this clonotype. The V call is TRBV5-1, the J call TRBJ1-2; D is possibly TRBD1 (6 bases). This CDR3 is 17 amino acids long. Germline CDR1 reads SGHRS; CDR2 reads YFSETQ. V was trimmed by 0 bases and J by 7 bases, leaving 22 bases between them. DNA of the CDR3: TGCGCCAGCAGCTTGGAGGCGTCAGGGGCAGGTCTCGTTGGCTACACCTTC. Protein product: CASSLEASGAGLVGYTF.

This clonotype was counted many times. This sequence joins TRBV29-1 and TRBJ1-1; the D is unclear. The CDR3 is made up of 12 amino acids. Trimming stripped 4 bases from V and 1 base from J, with 7 bases between. Germline V gene sequence: CDR1 SQVTM, CDR2 ANQGSEA. CDR3 in DNA: TGCAGCGTTGTAGGCCAGAACACTGAAGCTTTCTTT. This sequence encodes CSVVGQNTEAFF.

This clonotype was found many times. V usage is TRBV5-1 and J usage is TRBJ2-6; D not certain. CDR1 and CDR2 (germline): SGHRS, YFSETQ. The CDR3 loop spans 14 amino acids. Between the trimmed V and J ends, which lost 4 bases and 2 bases, there was a span of 7 bases. CDR3 sequence reads: CASSPGAGANVLTF. DNA for the CDR3: TGCGCCAGCAGCCCAGGCGCTGGGGCCAACGTCCTGACTTTC. Supplemented by reference TRBV5-1 and TRBJ2-6, the full variable domain reads KAGVTQTPRYLIKTRGQQVTLSCSPISGHRSVSWYQQTPGQGLQFLFEYFSETQRNKGNFPGRFSGRQFSNSRSEMNVSTLELGDSALYLCASSPGAGANVLTFGAGSRLTVL.

This clonotype has ten or more counts. J is TRBJ1-5 and V is TRBV2; 10 bases line up with TRBD1. CDR1 and CDR2 from the germline V gene are SNHLY and FYNNEI. This CDR3 has 17 residues. J gave up 1 base and V 6 bases, and 9 bases lay outside the gene matches. The CDR3 loop is CASRDRGNLFSNQPQHF. CDR3 in DNA: TGTGCCAGCAGGGACAGGGGGAACCTGTTCAGCAATCAGCCCCAGCATTTT.

The rearrangement links TRBV19 to TRBJ2-7; 8 nucleotides match TRBD2. The CDR3 has 15 amino acids. Germline V gene data show CDR1 as LNHDA and CDR2 as SQIVND (reference sequence). V lost 5 bases, J lost 2 bases, and 8 bases stayed unmatched. The DNA of the CDR3 is TGTGCCAGTAGTCTCCAGGGACTAGGAACCTACGAGCAGTACTTC. Translated: CASSLQGLGTYEQYF.

Of note for this clonotype: A much larger clone is a single base away; this may be a read error. This chain links TRBV6-1 with TRBJ2-2; possible D gene TRBD1, 6 bases. The CDR3 sequence is 14 residues long. Trimming removed 5 bases at V and 3 bases at J, with 10 bases between. CDR1 MNHNS and CDR2 SASEGT come from the germline V gene. The CDR3 here is CASSNYRDTGELFF. In nucleotides, the CDR3 is TGTGCCAGCAGTAATTACAGGGACACCGGGGAGCTGTTTTTT.

This clonotype was found many times. The chain carries TRBV25-1 and TRBJ2-3; no definite D call. The germline CDR1 and CDR2 sequences are MGHDK and SYGVNS. The CDR3 has 13 amino acids. V dropped 0 bases and J dropped 6 bases, with 7 bases sitting between them. CDR3 in amino acids: CASSEYSKDTQYF. In DNA, the CDR3 is TGTGCCAGCAGTGAATACAGTAAGGATACGCAGTATTTT.

Ten or more counts support this clonotype. This sequence joins TRBV2 and TRBJ1-4, with D unclear. Trimming pared 5 bases from V and 4 bases from J, leaving 11 bases between. The CDR3 is made up of 14 amino acids. Germline CDR1 reads SNHLY; CDR2 reads FYNNEI. The CDR3 DNA is TGTGCCAGCAGTTTAGGGAACAGTAATGAAAAACTGTTTTTT. Translation gives CASSLGNSNEKLFF.

As concerns this clonotype: One end of the junction is discordant with germline, which a read error may explain. The J gene is TRBJ2-7, the V gene TRBV10-3, with D possibly TRBD2 on 6 matching bases. This CDR3 has 16 amino acids. Germline V CDR1 and CDR2: ENHRY, SYGVKD. This CDR3 reads CAISESIAVSSYEQYF. Written as DNA, the CDR3 is TGTGCCATCAGTGAGTCGATAGCGGTTAGCTCCTACGAACAGTACTTC.

This chain joins TRBV15 and TRBJ1-2; D is ambiguous. The germline V gene encodes CDR1 LNHNV and CDR2 YYDKDF (reference sequence). The CDR3 loop spans 12 amino acids. Between the trimmed V and J ends, which lost 0 bases and 8 bases, there was a span of 7 bases. The CDR3 nucleotides are TGTGCCACCAGCAGAGAGGGGTTAGGCTACACCTTC. Its protein product is CATSREGLGYTF. The entire variable domain, with the rest obtained from reference TRBV15 and TRBJ1-2, is as follows: DAMVIQNPRYQVTQFGKPVTLSCSQTLNHNVMYWYQQKSSQAPKLLFHYYDKDFNNEADTPDNFQSRRPNTSFCFLDIRSPGLGDTAMYLCATSREGLGYTFGSGTRLTVV.

The table lists this clonotype with many counts. The chain links TRBV20-1 to TRBJ2-7; TRBD1 matches at 8 bases. CDR1 DFQATT and CDR2 SNEGSKA come from the germline V gene (reference sequence). J lost 2 bases, V lost 5 bases, and 8 bases had no gene match. The CDR3 totals 14 residues. CDR3 in DNA: TGCAGTGCTGGTCCGGGACAGGCTACCTACGAGCAGTACTTC. Translating it yields CSAGPGQATYEQYF.

This chain uses TRBV10-1 with TRBJ2-2; 7 bases match TRBD2. The germline V gene has CDR1 WNHNN and CDR2 SYGVQD (reference sequence). The V gene end was trimmed by 5 bases and the J gene end by 8 bases; junction bases not matched to a gene: 5. The CDR3 extends over 13 amino acids. The CDR3 region has the DNA TGCGCCAGCAGTCGCGGGAGTACGGGGGAGCTGTTTTTT. Amino acids: CASSRGSTGELFF.